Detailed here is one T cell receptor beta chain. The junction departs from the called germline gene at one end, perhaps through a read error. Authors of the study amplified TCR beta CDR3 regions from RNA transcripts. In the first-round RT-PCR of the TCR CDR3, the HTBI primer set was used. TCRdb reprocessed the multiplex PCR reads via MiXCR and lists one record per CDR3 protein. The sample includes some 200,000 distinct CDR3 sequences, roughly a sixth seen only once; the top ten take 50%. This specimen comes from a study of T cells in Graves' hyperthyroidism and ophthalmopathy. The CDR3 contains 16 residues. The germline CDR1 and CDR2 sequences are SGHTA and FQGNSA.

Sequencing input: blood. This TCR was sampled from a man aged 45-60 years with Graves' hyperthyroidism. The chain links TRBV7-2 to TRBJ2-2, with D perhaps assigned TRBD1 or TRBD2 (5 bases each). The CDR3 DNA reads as TGTGCCAGCAGCTTCCCCAGGGTAGCGAACACCGGGAAGCTGTTTTTT. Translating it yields CASSFPRVANTGKLFF.